This note documents a single T cell receptor beta chain sequence. Its antigen is undetermined. The CDR3 has 13 amino acids. Germline V CDR1 and CDR2: SGHAT, FQNNGV. Trimming at V came to 5 bases and at J to 8 bases, leaving 6 bases not matched to a gene. This PCR relied on a set of 60 Vbeta primers and 13 Jbeta primers. Assay used: immunoSEQ multiplex PCR; TCRdb lists only in-frame clones, some missing. Among about 130,000 clones listed, approximately 87% were seen once. These data originate in a study of cytomegalovirus exposure and HLA in healthy donors. Study conclusions and caveats: The presence/absence work took it that sequencing depth was about the same across donors. In a later analysis, at a false discovery rate of 0.05, roughly 17,000 TCR beta sequences were associated with HLA alleles.

Sequenced input: PBMCs. This chain uses TRBV11-2 with TRBJ1-1; 9 bases agree with TRBD1. The TCR was taken from a woman in her 30s in good health and CMV-seronegative. The CDR3 DNA reads as TGTGCCAGCAGCATATCCGGGACAGGGGAAGCTTTCTTT. It yields the protein CASSISGTGEAFF.